A single TCR beta chain is shown here with its context. Antigen: not known. The data were produced by immunoSEQ multiplex PCR, yet TCRdb's version contains in-frame clones alone and is incomplete. The table lists about 160,000 clones, about nine tenths of them singletons. Trimming cost V 7 bases and J 6 bases; bases outside gene matches: 16. In germline, CDR1 is SNHLY, CDR2 FYNNEI. The CDR3 totals 17 residues. The source of the sample is a study of T cell responses to AZD1222 COVID-19 vaccine. Study-wide background: Pooled in the analysis were second doses at about 4 or about 12 weeks. Notes on the study in general: It should be noted that donors were predominantly white British and more often female, and clonal diversity was possibly underestimated. CD4 TCRs associated with vaccination spanned spike, dominating at 160-218 and 743-854.

The rearrangement uses TRBV2 and TRBJ1-5; 9 nucleotides agree with TRBD1. The starting material was peripheral blood, obtained on day 0 of AZD1222 vaccination. The sequence was obtained from an adult in good health. CDR3 bases: TGTGCCAGCAATCCGGGACAGGGAGCACCAGGAGGTCAGCCCCAGCATTTT. Translating it yields CASNPGQGAPGGQPQHF.